The 30 T cell receptor beta chains presented below share a single source sample, sequenced in a study of OX40 agonist ivuxolimab in advanced cancers. TCRdb's copy holds only in-frame clones and misses some; the assay was immunoSEQ multiplex PCR. This table holds tens of thousands of clones, roughly four fifths found once. Sequenced material: CD4+ or CD8+ T cells sorted from blood, taken in a trial of the OX40 agonist ivuxolimab. These TCRs come from an adult with an advanced solid tumor such as melanoma, head and neck, liver or kidney cancer.

CDR3 residues: CASSEYRGNSPLHF. The DNA of the CDR3 is TGTGCCAGCAGTGAATACAGGGGTAATTCACCCCTCCACTTT. The V call is TRBV2, the J call TRBJ1-6, with 7 nucleotides matching TRBD1. The CDR3 consists of 14 residues. Germline V gene data show CDR1 as SNHLY and CDR2 as FYNNEI. The junction had 1 base not matched to a gene; V was cut back by 2 bases and J by 6 bases.

This chain connects TRBV19 to TRBJ2-7; TRBD2 might be the D (6 bases). The CDR3 spans 14 residues. Trimming stripped 4 bases from V and 3 bases from J, with 13 bases between. Germline V gene data show CDR1 as LNHDA and CDR2 as SQIVND (reference sequence). CDR3 in amino acids: CASSTTGLNYEQYF. CDR3 bases: TGTGCCAGTAGTACAACGGGACTCAACTACGAGCAGTACTTC.

The genes are TRBV6-1 and TRBJ2-1; 7 bases are a match to TRBD1. Germline trimming cut 5 bases from V and 2 bases from J; bases unmatched to any gene: 6. The CDR3 loop spans 15 amino acids. CDR1 MNHNS and CDR2 SASEGT come from the germline V gene. This CDR3 is CASSPTGNPYNEQFF. The CDR3 bases are TGTGCCAGCAGTCCGACAGGGAACCCCTACAATGAGCAGTTCTTC.

The genes are TRBV18 and TRBJ2-7, with 7 bases fitting TRBD1. From germline, CDR1 is KGHSH and CDR2 LQKENI. There are 14 residues in the CDR3. V shed 3 bases and J 3 bases; nucleotides not matched to a gene: 5. The DNA for the CDR3 is TGTGCCAGCTCACCGCTGACAGGGCTCTACGAGCAGTACTTC. Its protein is CASSPLTGLYEQYF.

This chain uses TRBV30 with TRBJ1-5; no clear D. The CDR3 has 13 amino acids. Looked up from germline, CDR1 is GTSNPN and CDR2 is SVGIG (reference sequence). The V end was cut by 1 base, the J end by 7 bases, with 11 bases between. CDR3 sequence (DNA): TGTGCCTGGAGTGAACGGACCGAGCAGCCCCAGCATTTT. Protein: CAWSERTEQPQHF.

The rearrangement joins TRBV7-9 to TRBJ2-7; TRBD2 agrees at 7 bases. Germline loops: CDR1 SEHNR, CDR2 FQNEAQ (reference sequence). The CDR3 length is 15 residues. The junction had 6 bases not matched to a gene; V was cut back by 4 bases and J by 0 bases. The CDR3 sequence: CASSSPRGDSYEQYF. CDR3 coding DNA: TGTGCCAGCAGCTCCCCCCGGGGGGACTCCTACGAGCAGTACTTC. Supplemented by reference TRBV7-9 and TRBJ2-7, the full variable domain reads DTGVSQNPRHKITKRGQNVTFRCDPISEHNRLYWYRQTLGQGPEFLTYFQNEAQLEKSRLLSDRFSAERPKGSFSTLEIQRTEQGDSAMYLCASSSPRGDSYEQYFGPGTRLTVT.

The V and J genes are TRBV18 and TRBJ1-4, with D possibly matching TRBD1 (6 bases). Trimming removed 2 bases from V and 7 bases from J, with 14 bases in between. The CDR3 consists of 15 residues. The V gene's germline CDR1 is KGHSH and CDR2 LQKENI. The CDR3 spells CASSPGGMRGEKLFF. CDR3 sequence (DNA): TGTGCCAGCTCACCAGGGGGCATGAGGGGTGAAAAACTGTTTTTT.

CDR3 nucleotides: TGTGCCATCAGTGAGTCGACAGGGGGTAAAAACATTCAGTACTTC. Translated: CAISESTGGKNIQYF. This chain joins TRBV10-3 and TRBJ2-4; 9 bases line up with TRBD1. V lost 0 bases, J lost 4 bases, and 1 base stayed unmatched. The germline CDR1 and CDR2 sequences are ENHRY and SYGVKD. This CDR3 has 15 residues.

The rearrangement joins TRBV2 to TRBJ2-3, with a possible D match to TRBD1 (6 bases). CDR1 is SNHLY and CDR2 is FYNNEI in the germline V gene. The ends were cut back, 7 bases at V and 0 bases at J, with 14 bases in the middle. The CDR3 runs 15 residues. Here the CDR3 reads CASTLGRGSTDTQYF. CDR3 coding DNA: TGTGCCAGCACCTTAGGCAGGGGTAGCACAGATACGCAGTATTTT.

The chain is built from TRBV19 and TRBJ2-7; 7 bases agree with TRBD1. This CDR3 spans 13 amino acids. CDR1 is LNHDA and CDR2 is SQIVND in the germline V gene (reference sequence). V was pared by 4 bases and J by 3 bases, with 3 bases of the junction left unmatched. CDR3 amino acids: CASSKGDSYEQYF. In DNA form, the CDR3 reads TGTGCCAGTAGTAAAGGGGACAGCTACGAGCAGTACTTC.

The chain combines TRBV6-5 with TRBJ2-2; TRBD1 might be the D (6 bases). Germline CDR1 and CDR2: MNHEY and SVGAGI. The ends were cut back, 6 bases at V and 1 base at J, with 12 bases in the middle. The CDR3 loop spans 15 amino acids. The CDR3 region has the DNA TGTGCCAGCAGAGTCGGGACAATGAACACCGGGGAGCTGTTTTTT. Amino acid sequence: CASRVGTMNTGELFF.

In its sample, this clone was seen a few times. This chain joins TRBV19 and TRBJ2-7, with 15 bases that match TRBD2. CDR3 size: 17 residues. V trimming: 5 bases; J trimming: 6 bases; junction bases outside the gene matches: 11. Germline V gene data show CDR1 as LNHDA and CDR2 as SQIVND (reference sequence). In DNA, the CDR3 is TGTGCCAGTAGTGCGGGACTAGCGGGAGGACTACCCGGCGAGCAGTACTTC. Translation: CASSAGLAGGLPGEQYF.

For the CDR3, the DNA is TGTGCCAGCAGTGAAAACGCTTTTGGGGGGGCGAATACGCAGTATTTT. Protein sequence: CASSENAFGGANTQYF. The V and J genes are TRBV6-1 and TRBJ2-3; the D gene is possibly TRBD2 (7 bases). The CDR3 is 16 amino acids. The germline V and J ends were trimmed by 2 bases and 7 bases, with 19 bases remaining between them. Germline assignment: CDR1 MNHNS and CDR2 SASEGT.

Remarks on this clone: The sample has other DNA sequences that encode this CDR3 too. This chain connects TRBV6-1 to TRBJ2-3; no clear D gene. The CDR3 is 12 amino acids. The V end lost 5 bases, the J end lost 2 bases, and 5 bases lay between the germline ends. Per germline, CDR1 MNHNS and CDR2 SASEGT. The CDR3 DNA follows: TGTGCCAGCAGTCCCTCCACAGATACGCAGTATTTT. Protein product: CASSPSTDTQYF.

The V call is TRBV9, the J call TRBJ2-1; possibly TRBD2 for D (5 bases). CDR1 and CDR2 from the germline V gene are SGDLS and YYNGEE. This CDR3 has 14 amino acids. The germline V and J ends were trimmed by 3 bases and 7 bases, with 14 bases remaining between them. In nucleotides, the CDR3 is TGTGCCAGCAGCGGCGGGTCCAGAGGGAATGAGCAGTTCTTC. Its translation: CASSGGSRGNEQFF.

This sequence joins TRBV28 and TRBJ1-2, with D unclear. This CDR3 is 12 amino acids long. Germline CDR1 reads MDHEN; CDR2 reads SYDVKM. The V end was cut by 7 bases, the J end by 4 bases, with 10 bases between. The CDR3 protein is CASTRTVYGYTF. The CDR3 region has the DNA TGTGCCAGCACCCGGACGGTCTATGGCTACACCTTC.

This rearrangement joins TRBV5-1 to TRBJ2-3; D gene ambiguous. CDR3 size: 17 residues. Germline V gene lookup returns CDR1 SGHRS and CDR2 YFSETQ. Trimming removed 0 bases from V and 0 bases from J, with 14 bases in between. CDR3 residues: CASSLDGTPPSTDTQYF. The DNA of the CDR3 is TGCGCCAGCAGCTTGGATGGTACTCCCCCTAGCACAGATACGCAGTATTTT. Complete variable domain (other parts from reference TRBV5-1 and TRBJ2-3): KAGVTQTPRYLIKTRGQQVTLSCSPISGHRSVSWYQQTPGQGLQFLFEYFSETQRNKGNFPGRFSGRQFSNSRSEMNVSTLELGDSALYLCASSLDGTPPSTDTQYFGPGTRLTVL.

This chain joins TRBV12-2 and TRBJ2-2. TRBV12-2 is listed as a pseudogene. The CDR3 is made up of 17 amino acids. In DNA, the CDR3 is TGTGCAAGTCGCTTTGGCCTTGGGGGGCCGGACACCGGGGAGCTGTTTTTT. It encodes CASRFGLGGPDTGELFF.

This chain uses TRBV4-1 with TRBJ2-6; unclear D gene. The CDR3 contains 14 residues. Germline CDR1 MGHRA, CDR2 YSYEKL. V shed 1 base and J shed 2 bases, with 3 bases lying between them. The CDR3 is CASSQGAGANVLTF. The CDR3 coding sequence is TGCGCCAGCAGCCAAGGGGCTGGGGCCAACGTCCTGACTTTC.

In its sample, this clone was seen once. The chain uses TRBV10-3 and TRBJ1-2; 9 bases match TRBD1. The germline V gene has CDR1 ENHRY and CDR2 SYGVKD. The CDR3 runs 14 residues. The J segment lost 8 bases and the V segment lost 6 bases, leaving 10 bases of the junction unmatched. CDR3 in DNA: TGTGCCATCAGAGGGGACAGGGATGTTGTAGGCTACACCTTC. It codes for CAIRGDRDVVGYTF.

A few counts support this clone. V is TRBV7-6 and J is TRBJ2-5; D may match TRBD1 or TRBD2 (6 bases each). Deletions cut 3 bases from V and 4 bases from J, with 15 bases between. This CDR3 has 15 amino acids. CDR1 is SGHVS and CDR2 is FNYEAQ in the germline V gene. The CDR3 sequence is CASSFSSGGGETQYF. CDR3 nucleotide sequence: TGTGCCAGCAGCTTTTCGTCCGGGGGCGGAGAGACCCAGTACTTC.

Only a few counts were recorded for this clone. This chain connects TRBV9 to TRBJ1-3; unclear D gene. CDR3 length: 16 amino acids. CDR1 and CDR2 (germline): SGDLS, YYNGEE. V was pared by 2 bases and J by 0 bases, with 12 bases between. Written as DNA, the CDR3 is TGTGCCAGCAGCGTGACTGAGGCTCTCTCTGGAAACACCATATATTTT. Amino acids: CASSVTEALSGNTIYF.

V and J are TRBV11-3 and TRBJ2-1; TRBD1 matches 12 bases. Germline V gives CDR1 SGHNT, CDR2 YENEEA. The J segment lost 9 bases and the V segment lost 5 bases, leaving 20 bases of the junction unmatched. This CDR3 contains 19 residues. CDR3 sequence (DNA): TGTGCCAGCAGCAGACCGGGACAGGGGGCGCTTCCCCCTCCATCTGAGCAGTTCTTC. Translating gives CASSRPGQGALPPPSEQFF.

This chain connects TRBV11-3 to TRBJ1-4, with D maybe TRBD1 (5 bases). V was cut by 1 base and J by 1 base, with 13 bases left in between. The CDR3 has 17 residues. CDR1 is SGHNT, CDR2 YENEEA, per germline. CDR3 sequence (DNA): TGTGCCAGCAGCTTAGTGCCCCGGGGGGAAACTAATGAAAAACTGTTTTTT. Protein sequence: CASSLVPRGETNEKLFF.

The chain recombines TRBV5-1 with TRBJ2-7, with 11 bases matching TRBD1. The CDR3 covers 14 residues. Germline CDR1 and CDR2: SGHRS and YFSETQ. J was trimmed by 6 bases and V by 4 bases; bases with no gene match: 6. CDR3: CASSGTGTGGEQYF. The CDR3 DNA reads TGCGCCAGCAGCGGCACCGGGACAGGGGGCGAGCAGTACTTC.

This clone was observed a handful of times. V and J are TRBV7-6 and TRBJ2-7; a possible D gene is TRBD1 (6 bases). The CDR3 length is 15 residues. Trimming left V 1 base short and J 4 bases short, with 14 bases between. Germline values: CDR1 SGHVS, CDR2 FNYEAQ. The CDR3 nucleotides read TGTGCCAGCAGCTTAGGCCAGGGGAGACTTTACGAGCAGTACTTC. Its translation: CASSLGQGRLYEQYF.

The chain combines TRBV29-1 with TRBJ2-3; the D gene is possibly TRBD1 (6 bases). Trimming left V 7 bases short and J 2 bases short, with 10 bases between. Germline V gene lookup returns CDR1 SQVTM and CDR2 ANQGSEA. This CDR3 contains 12 residues. In nucleotides, the CDR3 is TGCAGCGGGGGGCAGTACACAGATACGCAGTATTTT. Translation gives CSGGQYTDTQYF.

The rearrangement uses TRBV28 and TRBJ2-5, with a weak D call TRBD2 (6 bases). V shed 6 bases and J shed 5 bases, with 13 bases lying between them. CDR1 is MDHEN and CDR2 is SYDVKM in the germline V gene. The CDR3 has 13 amino acids. The chain's CDR3 is CASRVGSYETQYF. CDR3 bases: TGTGCCAGCAGGGTCGGGAGTTATGAGACCCAGTACTTC.

The chain joins TRBV5-4 to TRBJ2-5; no definite D call. The germline CDR1 and CDR2 sequences are SGHNT and YYREEE (reference sequence). V was clipped by 0 bases and J by 5 bases, with 8 bases between them. The CDR3 totals 13 residues. DNA for the CDR3: TGTGCCAGCAGCTTGGATATGGGGGAGACCCAGTACTTC. Its translation: CASSLDMGETQYF.

The genes are TRBV11-2 and TRBJ2-4; no firm D call. The CDR3 covers 16 residues. Germline CDR1 is SGHAT and CDR2 is FQNNGV. V dropped 6 bases and J dropped 3 bases, with 18 bases sitting between them. CDR3 region: CASSPTRETLKNIQYF. In DNA form, the CDR3 reads TGTGCCAGCAGTCCTACACGAGAGACACTCAAAAACATTCAGTACTTC.